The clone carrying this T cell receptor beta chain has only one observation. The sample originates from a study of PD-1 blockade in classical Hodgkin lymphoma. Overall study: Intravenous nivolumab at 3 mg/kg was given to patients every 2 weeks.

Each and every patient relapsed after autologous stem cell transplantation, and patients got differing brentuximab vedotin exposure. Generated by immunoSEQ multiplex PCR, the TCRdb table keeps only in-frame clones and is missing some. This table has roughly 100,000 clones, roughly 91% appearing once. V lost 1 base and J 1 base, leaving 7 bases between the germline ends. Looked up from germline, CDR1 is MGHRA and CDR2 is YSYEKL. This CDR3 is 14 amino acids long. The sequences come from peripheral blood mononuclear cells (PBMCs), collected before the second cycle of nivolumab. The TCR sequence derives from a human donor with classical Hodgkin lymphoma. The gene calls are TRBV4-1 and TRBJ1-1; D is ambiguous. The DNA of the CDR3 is TGCGCCAGCAGCCAAGGGGCAGGGAACACTGAAGCTTTCTTT. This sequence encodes CASSQGAGNTEAFF.